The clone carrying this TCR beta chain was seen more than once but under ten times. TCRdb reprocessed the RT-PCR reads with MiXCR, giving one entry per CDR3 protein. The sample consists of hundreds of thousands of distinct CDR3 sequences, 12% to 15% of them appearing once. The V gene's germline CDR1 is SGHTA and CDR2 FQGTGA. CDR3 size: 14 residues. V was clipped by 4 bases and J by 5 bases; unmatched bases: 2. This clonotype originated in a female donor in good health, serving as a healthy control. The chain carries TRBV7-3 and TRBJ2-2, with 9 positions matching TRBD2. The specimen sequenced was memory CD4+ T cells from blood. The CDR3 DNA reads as TGTGCCAGCAGCTCGGGACTAGCTACCGGGGAGCTGTTTTTT. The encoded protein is CASSSGLATGELFF.